These 10 T cell receptor beta chains came from one sample sequenced in a study of blood T cell repertoires in COVID-19. The table came from immunoSEQ multiplex PCR; TCRdb's copy has only in-frame clones and leaves some out. The table has about 54,000 clones, over 75% seen once. Sequencing used peripheral blood. These receptor sequences come from a human donor in a cohort sampled during active COVID-19.

This clone occurred a few times. The rearrangement uses TRBV19 and TRBJ2-3; no definite D call. The CDR3 spans 14 residues. V was trimmed by 4 bases and J by 1 base, leaving 9 bases between them. The V gene's germline CDR1 is LNHDA and CDR2 SQIVND (reference sequence). In DNA, the CDR3 is TGTGCCAGTAGTACCCATAGTGGCACAGATACGCAGTATTTT. Protein: CASSTHSGTDTQYF.

V usage is TRBV19 and J usage is TRBJ1-2, with TRBD1 identical over 12 bases. Germline lookup yields CDR1 LNHDA and CDR2 SQIVND (reference sequence). J lost 5 bases, V lost 6 bases, and 7 bases had no gene match. The CDR3 runs 15 residues. The CDR3 sequence is CASSPGTGGRYGYTF. CDR3 coding DNA: TGTGCCAGTAGCCCCGGGACAGGGGGCAGGTATGGCTACACCTTC.

The sample holds many counts of this clone. The CDR3 spells CASSLGQASGANVLTF. In DNA, the CDR3 is TGTGCCAGCAGCTTGGGGCAGGCCTCTGGGGCCAACGTCCTGACTTTC. This sequence joins TRBV5-4 and TRBJ2-6; D ambiguous. CDR1 is SGHNT and CDR2 is YYREEE in the germline V gene (reference sequence). The CDR3 runs 16 residues. V was trimmed by 0 bases and J by 0 bases, leaving 7 bases between them. The variable domain in full, with the rest retrieved from reference TRBV5-4 and TRBJ2-6, is ETGVTQSPTHLIKTRGQQVTLRCSSQSGHNTVSWYQQALGQGPQFIFQYYREEENGRGNFPPRFSGLQFPNYSSELNVNALELDDSALYLCASSLGQASGANVLTFGAGSRLTVL.

This sequence joins TRBV2 and TRBJ1-4; unclear D gene. Germline V gene lookup returns CDR1 SNHLY and CDR2 FYNNEI. The CDR3 is made up of 16 amino acids. V lost 1 base and J lost 4, with 13 bases in between. CDR3 nucleotide sequence: TGTGCCAGCAGTGAAGGACAACGCCGGCTTAATGAAAAACTGTTTTTT. Translating it yields CASSEGQRRLNEKLFF.

The rearrangement joins TRBV3-1 (or the pseudogene TRBV3-2) to TRBJ1-1; the D gene is possibly TRBD1 (6 bases). Germline CDR1 LGHDT, CDR2 YNNKEL (reference sequence). The CDR3 consists of 14 residues. Trimming took off 4 bases at V and 3 bases at J, with 12 bases between the two ends. CDR3 loop: CASSPTGPDTEAFF. The DNA for the CDR3 is TGTGCCAGCAGCCCTACAGGGCCCGACACTGAAGCTTTCTTT.

The V gene is TRBV6-5, the J gene TRBJ2-7; 9 bases are a match to TRBD1. V shed 0 bases and J 3 bases; nucleotides not matched to a gene: 6. This CDR3 spans 16 amino acids. Looked up from germline, CDR1 is MNHEY and CDR2 is SVGAGI. CDR3: CASSYSSGTGYYEQYF. The CDR3 region has the DNA TGTGCCAGCAGTTACTCGTCCGGGACAGGGTACTACGAGCAGTACTTC.

This clone showed up just once. J is TRBJ2-7 and V is TRBV6-5; D may be TRBD2 (7 bases). This CDR3 has 15 residues. Trimming pared 8 bases from V and 5 bases from J, leaving 22 bases between. Germline V CDR1 and CDR2: MNHEY, SVGAGI. CDR3: CASSRAGARADEQYF. CDR3 coding DNA: TGTGCCAGCTCACGGGCGGGGGCTAGAGCAGACGAGCAGTACTTC.

The chain links TRBV2 to TRBJ1-4; 8 bases align to TRBD1. This CDR3 is built from 15 residues. Germline V CDR1 and CDR2: SNHLY, FYNNEI. V was clipped by 2 bases and J by 8 bases; unmatched bases: 7. This CDR3 is CASSESGQGGEKLFF. The CDR3 bases are TGTGCCAGCAGTGAAAGCGGACAGGGAGGGGAAAAACTGTTTTTT.

The V and J genes are TRBV5-1 and TRBJ2-1, with TRBD2 identical over 8 bases. The CDR3 sequence is 15 residues long. In germline, CDR1 is SGHRS, CDR2 YFSETQ. The V segment lost 2 bases and the J segment 7 bases; nucleotides outside the gene matches: 8. The CDR3 DNA sequence: TGCGCCAGCAGCTTATCCTTAGCGGGGAGGAATGAGCAGTTCTTC. It encodes CASSLSLAGRNEQFF. Variable domain in full (rest from reference TRBV5-1 and TRBJ2-1): KAGVTQTPRYLIKTRGQQVTLSCSPISGHRSVSWYQQTPGQGLQFLFEYFSETQRNKGNFPGRFSGRQFSNSRSEMNVSTLELGDSALYLCASSLSLAGRNEQFFGPGTRLTVL.

V is TRBV3-1 (or the pseudogene TRBV3-2) and J is TRBJ2-5; weak D call: TRBD2 (7 bases). The CDR3 contains 13 residues. Trimming cost V 5 bases and J 5 bases, with 12 bases left between them. Germline V CDR1 and CDR2: LGHDT, YNNKEL (reference sequence). As DNA, the CDR3 is TGTGCCAGCAGCGTCGGGGGGCGGGAGACCCAGTACTTC. Protein product: CASSVGGRETQYF.